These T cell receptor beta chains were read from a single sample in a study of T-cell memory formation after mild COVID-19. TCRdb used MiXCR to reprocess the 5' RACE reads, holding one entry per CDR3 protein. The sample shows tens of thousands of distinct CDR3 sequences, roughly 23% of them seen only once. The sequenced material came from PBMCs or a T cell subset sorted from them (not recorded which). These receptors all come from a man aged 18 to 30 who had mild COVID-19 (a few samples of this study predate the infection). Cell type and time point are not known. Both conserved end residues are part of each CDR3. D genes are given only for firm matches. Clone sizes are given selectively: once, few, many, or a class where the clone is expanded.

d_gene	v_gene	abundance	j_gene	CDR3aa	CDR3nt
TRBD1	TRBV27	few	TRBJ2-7	CASSPRQGGGTEQYF	TGTGCCAGCAGTCCCCGACAGGGGGGGGGGACTGAGCAGTACTTC
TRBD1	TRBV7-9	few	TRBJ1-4	CATSEHPGQEMKKLFF	TGTGCCACCTCTGAACATCCGGGACAGGAGATGAAAAAACTGTTTTTT
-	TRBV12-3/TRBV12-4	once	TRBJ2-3	CASSPDTPQADTQYF	TGTGCCAGCAGTCCCGACACGCCTCAGGCAGATACGCAGTATTTT
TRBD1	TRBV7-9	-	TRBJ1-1	CASSPDRGYNGGPEAFF	TGTGCCAGCAGTCCGGACAGGGGATATAATGGTGGACCTGAAGCTTTCTTT
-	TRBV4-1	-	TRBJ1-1	CASSQVPSRIEAFF	TGCGCCAGCAGCCAAGTCCCCAGCCGGATTGAAGCTTTCTTT
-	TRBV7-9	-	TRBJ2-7	CASSLVSEQYF	TGTGCCAGCAGCTTAGTATCAGAGCAGTACTTC
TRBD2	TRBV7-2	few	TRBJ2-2	CASNGLAGKNTGELFF	TGTGCCAGCAACGGACTAGCGGGGAAGAACACCGGGGAGCTGTTTTTT
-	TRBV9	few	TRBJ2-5	CASSVGDTKRETQYF	TGTGCCAGCAGCGTAGGAGACACGAAACGGGAGACCCAGTACTTC
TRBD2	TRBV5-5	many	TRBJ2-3	CASSLQAGAVSTDTQYF	TGTGCCAGCAGCTTGCAAGCGGGGGCTGTGAGCACAGATACGCAGTATTTT
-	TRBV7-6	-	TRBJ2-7	CASAPGSNLHEQYF	TGTGCCAGCGCCCCAGGCAGTAACCTCCACGAGCAGTACTTC
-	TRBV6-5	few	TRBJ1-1	CASSYRDQTEAFF	TGTGCCAGCAGTTATCGGGACCAGACTGAAGCTTTCTTT
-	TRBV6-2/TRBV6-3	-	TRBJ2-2	CASSLSEIGELFF	TGTGCCAGCAGTTTGTCGGAGATCGGGGAGCTGTTTTTT
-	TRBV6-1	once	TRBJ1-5	CASMKGSNQPQHF	TGTGCCAGCATGAAGGGCAGCAATCAGCCCCAGCATTTT
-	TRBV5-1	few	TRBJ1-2	CASSSQGSSYGYTF	TGCGCCAGCAGCTCCCAGGGCTCGAGCTATGGCTACACCTTC
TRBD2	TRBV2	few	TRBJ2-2	CASSSTSDGAGELFF	TGTGCCAGCAGTTCAACTAGCGATGGGGCCGGGGAGCTGTTTTTT
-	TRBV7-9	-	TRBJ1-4	CASSYDGNEKLFF	TGTGCCAGCAGCTACGACGGTAATGAAAAACTGTTTTTT
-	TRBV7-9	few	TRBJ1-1	CASSPLGGDTEAFF	TGTGCCAGCAGCCCCCTTGGGGGTGACACTGAAGCTTTCTTT
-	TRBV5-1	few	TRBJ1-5	CASSLYPGGNQPQHF	TGCGCCAGCAGCTTGTATCCAGGCGGCAATCAGCCCCAGCATTTT
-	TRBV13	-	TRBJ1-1	CASSLGDRKEAFF	TGTGCCAGCAGCTTAGGGGACAGAAAAGAAGCTTTCTTT
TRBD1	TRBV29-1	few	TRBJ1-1	CSVTGQGITEAFF	TGCAGCGTCACTGGACAGGGGATCACTGAAGCTTTCTTT
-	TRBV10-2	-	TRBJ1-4	CASSASTGFNEKLFF	TGCGCCAGCAGTGCATCGACAGGTTTTAATGAAAAACTGTTTTTT
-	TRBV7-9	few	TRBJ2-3	CASSLPRTDTQYF	TGTGCCAGCAGCTTACCTCGCACAGATACGCAGTATTTT
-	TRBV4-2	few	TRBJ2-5	CASSQVVAAQETQYF	TGTGCCAGCAGCCAAGTCGTGGCAGCTCAAGAGACCCAGTACTTC
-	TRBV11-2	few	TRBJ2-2	CASSLGGVPHTGELFF	TGTGCCAGCAGCTTGGGCGGGGTCCCGCACACCGGGGAGCTGTTTTTT
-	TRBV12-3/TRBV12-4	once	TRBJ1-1	CATTIRAAANTEAFF	TGTGCCACAACAATCCGGGCGGCAGCGAACACTGAAGCTTTCTTT
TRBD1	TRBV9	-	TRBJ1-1	CASSLGTVNTEAFF	TGTGCCAGCAGCCTAGGGACAGTGAACACTGAAGCTTTCTTT
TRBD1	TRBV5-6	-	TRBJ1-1	CASSWGTGREAFF	TGTGCCAGCAGCTGGGGGACAGGCCGTGAGGCTTTCTTT
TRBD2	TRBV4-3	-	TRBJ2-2	CASSQGERGSGELFF	TGCGCCAGCAGCCAAGGCGAGCGGGGCTCCGGGGAGCTGTTTTTT
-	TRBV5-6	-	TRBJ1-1	CASSFGGPEAFF	TGTGCCAGCAGCTTCGGGGGCCCTGAAGCTTTCTTT
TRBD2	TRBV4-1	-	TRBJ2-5	CASSQVGGDALQETQYF	TGCGCCAGCAGCCAAGTGGGAGGGGACGCACTTCAGGAGACCCAGTACTTC
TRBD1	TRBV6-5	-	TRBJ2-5	CASSPRGDRVQETQYF	TGTGCCAGCAGTCCTAGGGGGGACAGGGTCCAAGAGACCCAGTACTTC
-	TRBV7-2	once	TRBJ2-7	CASSLASGADEQYF	TGTGCCAGCAGCTTAGCGTCCGGAGCGGACGAGCAGTACTTC